Only one count was recorded for the clone carrying this T cell receptor beta chain. Its matching antigen is unknown. This sample was taken from a study of CD8+CD57+ T cells in acquired aplastic anemia. Study-level results: Patients and controls had CD8+ Simpson's diversity values that were not significantly distinct.

Previously, flow cytometry had revealed CD8+CD57+ cell expansion in the patients chosen for sequencing. As a group, the patients uniformly had severe acquired aplastic anemia. The ends lost 4 bases at V and 11 bases at J; junction bases unmatched: 20. From germline, CDR1 is LNHDA and CDR2 SQIVND (reference sequence). The CDR3 covers 17 residues. The template for TCR beta VDJ and CDR3 sequence profiling was genomic DNA. TCRdb redid the calling of the reads with MiXCR, one entry per CDR3 protein. Of a few hundred thousand distinct CDR3 sequences in the sample, around 33% were seen once. Sequencing was done on a sample of sorted CD4+, CD8+, or CD8+CD57+ T cells (not recorded which) from PBMCs. This TCR was sampled from a human donor with aplastic anemia. This chain links TRBV19 with TRBJ2-5, with 9 bases aligning to TRBD1. The chain's CDR3 is CASSTPQQGASYNEQYF. CDR3 in DNA: TGTGCCAGTAGTACCCCTCAACAGGGGGCCTCTTACAATGAGCAGTACTTC.